The sequence of this T cell receptor (beta chain) was determined in a study of response to subunit inactivated influenza vaccine. The V and J ends lost 3 bases and 7 bases respectively, with 12 bases between them. The CDR3 contains 14 residues. Germline lookup yields CDR1 SGHTA and CDR2 FQGNSA. Details on this clonotype: Its antigen is unknown.

TCRdb itself ran the RT-PCR reads through MiXCR, one entry per CDR3 protein. The sample carries 710,000 or so distinct CDR3 sequences, around a sixth recorded once. Study outcomes and limitations: Authors suggested few new T cells are recruited by each seasonal influenza vaccination.

The sequence was collected from a man aged 50 to 59 who received an inactivated influenza vaccine. The V gene is TRBV7-2, the J gene TRBJ2-2, with a weak D call TRBD1 (6 bases). Here the sequenced sample was PBMCs from blood, taken about 12 days after vaccination. The CDR3 spells CASSFKQGIGELFF. The DNA of the CDR3 is TGTGCCAGCAGCTTCAAGCAGGGGATCGGGGAGCTGTTTTTT.